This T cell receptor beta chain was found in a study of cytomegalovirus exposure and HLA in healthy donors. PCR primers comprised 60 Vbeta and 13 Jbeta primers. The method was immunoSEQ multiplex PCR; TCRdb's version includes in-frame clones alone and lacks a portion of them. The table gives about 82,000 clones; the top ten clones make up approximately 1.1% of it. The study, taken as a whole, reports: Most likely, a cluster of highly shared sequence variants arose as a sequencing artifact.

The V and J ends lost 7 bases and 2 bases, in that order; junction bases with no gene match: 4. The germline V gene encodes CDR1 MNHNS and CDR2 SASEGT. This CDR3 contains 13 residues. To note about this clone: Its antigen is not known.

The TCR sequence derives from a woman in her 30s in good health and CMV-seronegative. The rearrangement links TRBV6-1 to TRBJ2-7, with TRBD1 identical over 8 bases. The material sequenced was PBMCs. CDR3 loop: CASKDRVTYEQYF. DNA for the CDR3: TGTGCCAGCAAGGACAGGGTAACCTACGAGCAGTACTTC.